This T cell receptor beta chain was recorded in a study of T cells after yellow fever vaccination. General study points: Weaker, the secondary response peaked sooner, at day 5 versus 15.

This clonotype was seen at least ten times. Antigen: not known. Synthesis of TCR cDNA relied on 5'RACE template switching, which attached a universal primer site and UMIs. TCRdb analysed the 5' RACE reads with MiXCR anew, one entry per CDR3 protein. The data show about 310,000 distinct CDR3 sequences, with more than 3% seen just once and 20% to 30% held by the top ten. The CDR3 is 14 residues long. Germline V gives CDR1 SGHRS, CDR2 YFSETQ. Trimming shortened V by 3 bases and J by 5 bases, and 14 bases separated the two germline ends. Sequences were derived from PBMCs, sampled on the day of the yellow fever booster vaccination. This chain uses TRBV5-1 with TRBJ1-1; the D gene is possibly TRBD1 (5 bases). This receptor was taken from a man between 18 and 29 years old who received the YFV17D yellow fever vaccine. The CDR3 spells CASSYSGVRTEAFF. CDR3 nucleotide sequence: TGCGCCAGCAGCTACTCGGGGGTGAGGACTGAAGCTTTCTTT.